This entry describes one T cell receptor (beta chain). Its antigen is still unknown. This same CDR3 is encoded by further DNA sequences in the sample. Germline-derived CDR1 and CDR2 are SGHRS and YFSETQ. V shed 0 bases and J 2 bases; nucleotides not matched to a gene: 3. This CDR3 has 15 amino acids. This sample was included in a study of shared clonotypes between healthy human individuals. Overall study: Contributing individuals were two females and a few males aged 18 to 49. Three CD4 naive, three CD4 memory, two CD8 naive and one CD8 memory plate were used per donor. Whole-study results and caveats: In a handful of donors, about 5% of naive CD4 clonotypes appeared in common.

Per sorted-subset replicate PCR, input was approximately 210 ng DNA, representing about 32,000 T cell genomes. Here immunoSEQ multiplex PCR was the method, and the copy in TCRdb shows in-frame clones only, minus some. This table holds around 700,000 clones, about three quarters found once. The sample comprised memory CD4+ T cells sorted from blood. Subset reported: CD45RA-negative fraction. The receptor's source is a woman in her 30s in good health. The chain combines TRBV5-1 with TRBJ2-7; 9 bases are shared with TRBD1. CDR3 sequence (DNA): TGCGCCAGCAGCTTGGGTGGGACAGGGACCTACGAGCAGTACTTC. This encodes CASSLGGTGTYEQYF. The full variable domain, rest sourced from reference TRBV5-1 and TRBJ2-7, is KAGVTQTPRYLIKTRGQQVTLSCSPISGHRSVSWYQQTPGQGLQFLFEYFSETQRNKGNFPGRFSGRQFSNSRSEMNVSTLELGDSALYLCASSLGGTGTYEQYFGPGTRLTVT.